Listed here are 21 T cell receptor beta chains from one sample, sequenced in a study of cytomegalovirus exposure and HLA in healthy donors. The PCR employed 60 Vbeta primers together with 13 Jbeta primers. Only in-frame clones appear in the TCRdb table, and some are missing; sequencing was by immunoSEQ multiplex PCR. The sample has some 160,000 clones, 86% seen once. Sequencing was done on a sample of PBMCs. The receptor set was obtained from a woman aged 18-29 years in good health and CMV-seronegative.

About this clone itself: One end of the junction fails to match germline, which may point to a read error. The chain links TRBV6-5 to TRBJ2-5; weak D call: TRBD2 (5 bases). CDR3 length: 16 residues. Germline CDR1 MNHEY, CDR2 SVGAGI. The CDR3 protein is CAGSYSRRAAEETQYF. The CDR3 region has the DNA TGTGCCGGCAGTTACTCGAGGCGGGCGGCCGAAGAGACCCAGTACTTC.

CDR3 protein: CASSADPGTGAPFSGNTIYF. The CDR3 region has the DNA TGCGCCAGCAGCGCCGATCCCGGGACAGGGGCCCCTTTCTCTGGAAACACCATATATTTT. The J gene is TRBJ1-3, the V gene TRBV5-1, with 10 bases matching TRBD1. Per germline, CDR1 SGHRS and CDR2 YFSETQ. The CDR3 loop spans 20 amino acids. Trimming cost V 4 bases and J 0 bases; bases outside gene matches: 16.

This clone showed up just once. The chain recombines TRBV7-9 with TRBJ2-3, with 7 bases matching TRBD2. The CDR3 is 14 amino acids. Germline V gene lookup returns CDR1 SEHNR and CDR2 FQNEAQ (reference sequence). V lost 0 bases and J lost 4; bases outside the gene matches: 1. As DNA, the CDR3 is TGTGCCAGCAGCTTAGCAGGGAGGGCAGATACGCAGTATTTT. It codes for CASSLAGRADTQYF.

This clone showed up just a few times. The chain couples TRBV27 to TRBJ2-7; D call uncertain. CDR3 length: 14 amino acids. Trimming took off 2 bases at V and 0 bases at J, with 8 bases between the two ends. Germline V gene data show CDR1 as MNHEY and CDR2 as SMNVEV (reference sequence). CDR3 nucleotide sequence: TGTGCCAGCAGTTTACCCAGGCGCTCCTACGAGCAGTACTTC. Translating it yields CASSLPRRSYEQYF.

V and J are TRBV20-1 and TRBJ1-1; D remains ambiguous. The germline V and J ends were trimmed by 2 bases and 11 bases, with 12 bases remaining between them. From germline, CDR1 is DFQATT and CDR2 SNEGSKA (reference sequence). This CDR3 comprises 11 residues. The chain's CDR3 is CSARSGPQAFF. CDR3 in DNA: TGCAGTGCTAGATCTGGGCCCCAGGCTTTCTTT.

The CDR3 spells CASSRVGGETQYF. DNA for the CDR3: TGTGCCAGCAGCCGGGTGGGAGGGGAGACCCAGTACTTC. This chain links TRBV4-2 with TRBJ2-5; 7 bases line up with TRBD2. Germline V gene sequence: CDR1 LGHNA, CDR2 YNFKEQ. Unmatched junction bases numbered 4, after V lost 4 bases and J lost 5 bases. This CDR3 has 13 residues.

V usage is TRBV30 and J usage is TRBJ2-7, with 10 positions matching TRBD1. Germline V gene lookup returns CDR1 GTSNPN and CDR2 SVGIG (reference sequence). The V and J ends lost 5 bases and 3 bases, in that order; junction bases with no gene match: 7. CDR3 size: 14 residues. The CDR3 DNA sequence: TGTGCCTGGCGATGGGGGACAGGGGTCTACGAGCAGTACTTC. As protein: CAWRWGTGVYEQYF.

There are a few counts of this clone. The rearrangement links TRBV5-8 to TRBJ1-4, with a tentative D call TRBD1 (5 bases). Germline CDR1 reads SGHTS; CDR2 reads YDEGEE. The CDR3 consists of 12 residues. V lost 4 bases and J 7 bases, leaving 8 bases between the germline ends. The CDR3 sequence: CASSPGVEKLFF. In DNA form, the CDR3 reads TGTGCCAGCAGCCCGGGGGTTGAAAAACTGTTTTTT.

This clone was observed once. CDR3 loop: CASSLRRQIPTQYF. The CDR3 nucleotides are TGTGCCAGCAGCTTAAGGCGACAAATACCTACGCAGTATTTT. The chain joins TRBV7-2 to TRBJ2-3, with D unclear. V lost 2 bases and J lost 8, with 14 bases in between. CDR1 SGHTA and CDR2 FQGNSA come from the germline V gene. CDR3 length: 14 amino acids.

The chain couples TRBV11-2 to TRBJ2-3, with 7 bases identical to TRBD2. J was trimmed by 8 bases and V by 5 bases; bases with no gene match: 13. This CDR3 spans 15 amino acids. Germline CDR1 is SGHAT and CDR2 is FQNNGV. CDR3 protein: CASSQAAGPGVTQYF. CDR3 bases: TGTGCCAGCAGCCAAGCAGCGGGACCGGGGGTTACGCAGTATTTT.

The sample holds one count of this clone. The V and J genes are TRBV6-5 and TRBJ1-6; no clear D gene. Germline V gene lookup returns CDR1 MNHEY and CDR2 SVGAGI. The V end lost 6 bases, the J end lost 11 bases, and 17 bases lay between the germline ends. The CDR3 contains 14 residues. CDR3 protein: CASRRSESETPLHF. DNA of the CDR3: TGTGCCAGCAGAAGGAGCGAGAGTGAGACACCCCTCCACTTT.

Comment on this clone: Additional DNA sequences in this sample encode the identical CDR3. The J gene is TRBJ2-3, the V gene TRBV2; D is ambiguous. Trimming took off 2 bases at V and 2 bases at J, with 2 bases between the two ends. Germline V gene lookup returns CDR1 SNHLY and CDR2 FYNNEI. This CDR3 is 12 amino acids long. CDR3 residues: CASSEYTDTQYF. The CDR3, as DNA: TGTGCCAGCAGTGAATACACAGATACGCAGTATTTT.

The chain employs TRBV5-1 and TRBJ1-2; TRBD1 agrees at 9 bases. From germline, CDR1 is SGHRS and CDR2 YFSETQ. The CDR3 extends over 13 amino acids. V shed 4 bases, J shed 6 bases, and the junction held 4 bases outside the gene matches. The CDR3 DNA reads as TGCGCCAGCAGCCCTTGGACAGGGGATGGCTACACCTTC. Protein product: CASSPWTGDGYTF.

V and J are TRBV19 and TRBJ2-2, with 11 positions matching TRBD1. The CDR3 totals 15 residues. CDR1 is LNHDA, CDR2 SQIVND, per germline (reference sequence). The V gene end was trimmed by 5 bases and the J gene end by 4 bases; junction bases not matched to a gene: 3. Here the CDR3 reads CASSSGTGGTGELFF. The DNA of the CDR3 is TGTGCCAGTAGTTCCGGGACAGGGGGCACCGGGGAGCTGTTTTTT.

The gene calls are TRBV25-1 and TRBJ2-7; D is ambiguous. The germline gives CDR1 MGHDK, CDR2 SYGVNS. Trimming stripped 4 bases from V and 0 bases from J, with 4 bases between. CDR3 length equals 12 residues. CDR3 in DNA: TGTGCCAGCAGTGTCGTCTCCTACGAGCAGTACTTC. It is translated as CASSVVSYEQYF.

The gene calls are TRBV7-7 and TRBJ2-7; 9 bases match TRBD1. The CDR3 is 13 residues long. V was clipped by 9 bases and J by 6 bases; unmatched bases: 9. Germline lookup yields CDR1 SSHAT and CDR2 FNYEAQ (reference sequence). DNA for the CDR3: TGTGCCAGTGCGTCGGGACAGGGAGGCGAGCAGTACTTC. It is translated as CASASGQGGEQYF.

V is TRBV5-1 and J is TRBJ1-5; D might be TRBD1 (5 bases). The V and J ends lost 0 bases and 6 bases respectively, with 13 bases between them. Germline loops: CDR1 SGHRS, CDR2 YFSETQ. The CDR3 is 15 residues long. Here the CDR3 reads CASSLEGVNGQPQHF. In nucleotides, the CDR3 is TGCGCCAGCAGCTTGGAAGGGGTTAACGGTCAGCCCCAGCATTTT.

The sample holds one count of this clone. The chain uses TRBV25-1 and TRBJ2-5; no definite D call. The CDR3 is 13 amino acids. Per the germline V gene, CDR1 is MGHDK and CDR2 is SYGVNS. Trimming left V 2 bases short and J 3 bases short, with 7 bases between. The chain's CDR3 is CASSEEGEETQYF. The CDR3 DNA is TGTGCCAGCAGTGAAGAAGGAGAAGAGACCCAGTACTTC.

V is TRBV2 and J is TRBJ2-7; 7 nucleotides line up with TRBD1. Looked up from germline, CDR1 is SNHLY and CDR2 is FYNNEI. The V and J ends lost 5 bases and 6 bases, in that order; junction bases with no gene match: 10. The CDR3 consists of 14 residues. CDR3 region: CASSSLPTGSEQYF. The CDR3 DNA follows: TGTGCCAGCAGTTCCCTCCCGACAGGGTCCGAGCAGTACTTC.

The chain employs TRBV6-5 and TRBJ2-7, with D hard to call. V lost 5 bases to trimming and J lost 6 bases, with 14 bases between them. Germline V lookup: CDR1 MNHEY, CDR2 SVGAGI. The CDR3 totals 13 residues. The CDR3 protein is CASSRYKTGEQYF. Written as DNA, the CDR3 is TGTGCCAGCAGTCGATACAAAACGGGCGAGCAGTACTTC.

This chain joins TRBV18 and TRBJ2-5, with D maybe TRBD1 (5 bases). The V gene's germline CDR1 is KGHSH and CDR2 LQKENI. The V end was cut by 3 bases, the J end by 1 base, with 9 bases between. The CDR3 is made up of 14 amino acids. CDR3 in DNA: TGTGCCAGCTCACCTCGGACACCCCAAGAGACCCAGTACTTC. Residues: CASSPRTPQETQYF. Supplemented by reference TRBV18 and TRBJ2-5, the full variable domain reads NAGVMQNPRHLVRRRGQEARLRCSPMKGHSHVYWYRQLPEEGLKFMVYLQKENIIDESGMPKERFSAEFPKEGPSILRIQQVVRGDSAAYFCASSPRTPQETQYFGPGTRLLVL.